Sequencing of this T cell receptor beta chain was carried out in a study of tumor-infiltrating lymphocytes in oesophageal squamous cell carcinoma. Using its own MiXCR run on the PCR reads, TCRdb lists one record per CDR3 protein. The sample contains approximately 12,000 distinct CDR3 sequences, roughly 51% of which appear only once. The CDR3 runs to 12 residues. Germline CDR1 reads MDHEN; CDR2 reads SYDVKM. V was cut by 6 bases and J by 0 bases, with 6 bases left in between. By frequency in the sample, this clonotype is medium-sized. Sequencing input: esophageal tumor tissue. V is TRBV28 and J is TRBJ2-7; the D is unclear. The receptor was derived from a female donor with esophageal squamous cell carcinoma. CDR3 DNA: TGTGCCAGCAGGGTTCACTCCTACGAGCAGTACTTC. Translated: CASRVHSYEQYF. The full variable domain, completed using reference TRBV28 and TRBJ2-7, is DVKVTQSSRYLVKRTGEKVFLECVQDMDHENMFWYRQDPGLGLRLIYFSYDVKMKEKGDIPEGYSVSREKKERFSLILESASTNQTSMYLCASRVHSYEQYFGPGTRLTVT.